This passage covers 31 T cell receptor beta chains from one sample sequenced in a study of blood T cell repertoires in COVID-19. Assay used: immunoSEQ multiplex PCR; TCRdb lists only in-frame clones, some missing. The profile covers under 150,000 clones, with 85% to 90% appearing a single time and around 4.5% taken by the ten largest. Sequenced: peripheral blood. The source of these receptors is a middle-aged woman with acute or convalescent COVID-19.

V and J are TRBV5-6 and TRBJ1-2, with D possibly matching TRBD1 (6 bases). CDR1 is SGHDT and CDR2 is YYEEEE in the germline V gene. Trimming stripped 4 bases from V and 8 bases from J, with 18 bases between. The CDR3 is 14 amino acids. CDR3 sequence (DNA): TGTGCCAGCAGCCCAACCTCAGGGGCGCGGGGCTACACCTTC. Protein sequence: CASSPTSGARGYTF.

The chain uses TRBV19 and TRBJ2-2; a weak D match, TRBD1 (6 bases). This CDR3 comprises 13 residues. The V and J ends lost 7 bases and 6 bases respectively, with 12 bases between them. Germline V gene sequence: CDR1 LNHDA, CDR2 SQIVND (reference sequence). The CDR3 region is CASTRGGSGELFF. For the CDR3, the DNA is TGTGCCAGTACGAGAGGGGGTTCCGGGGAGCTGTTTTTT.

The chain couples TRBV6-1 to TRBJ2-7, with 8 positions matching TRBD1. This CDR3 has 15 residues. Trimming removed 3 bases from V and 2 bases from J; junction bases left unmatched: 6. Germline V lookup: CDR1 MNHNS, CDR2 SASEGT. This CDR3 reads CASSENRQGPYEQYF. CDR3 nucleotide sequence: TGTGCCAGCAGTGAGAATCGACAGGGGCCCTACGAGCAGTACTTC.

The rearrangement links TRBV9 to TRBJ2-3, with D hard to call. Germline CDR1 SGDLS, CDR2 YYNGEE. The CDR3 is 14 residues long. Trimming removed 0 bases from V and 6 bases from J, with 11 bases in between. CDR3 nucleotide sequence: TGTGCCAGCAGCGTAGGGCCGGCCAGGGATACGCAGTATTTT. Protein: CASSVGPARDTQYF.

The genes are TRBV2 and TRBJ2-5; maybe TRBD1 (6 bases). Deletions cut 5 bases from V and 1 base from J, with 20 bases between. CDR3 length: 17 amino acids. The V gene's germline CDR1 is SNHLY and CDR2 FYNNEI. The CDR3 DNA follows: TGTGCCAGCAGTATCACCCCCTCCGGGACAACCCAAGAGACCCAGTACTTC. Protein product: CASSITPSGTTQETQYF.

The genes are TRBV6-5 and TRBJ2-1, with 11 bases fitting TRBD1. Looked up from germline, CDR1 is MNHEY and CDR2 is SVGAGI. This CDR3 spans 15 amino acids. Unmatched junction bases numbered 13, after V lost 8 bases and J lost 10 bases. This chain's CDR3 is CASRWSTGTGGEQFF. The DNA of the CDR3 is TGTGCCAGCCGCTGGTCCACCGGGACAGGGGGGGAGCAGTTCTTC.

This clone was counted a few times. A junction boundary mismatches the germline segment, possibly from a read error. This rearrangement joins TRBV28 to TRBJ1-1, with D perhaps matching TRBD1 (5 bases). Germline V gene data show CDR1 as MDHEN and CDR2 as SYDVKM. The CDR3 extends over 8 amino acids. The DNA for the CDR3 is TGTGCCAGCAGTGACAGTGTCTTT. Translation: CASSDSVF.

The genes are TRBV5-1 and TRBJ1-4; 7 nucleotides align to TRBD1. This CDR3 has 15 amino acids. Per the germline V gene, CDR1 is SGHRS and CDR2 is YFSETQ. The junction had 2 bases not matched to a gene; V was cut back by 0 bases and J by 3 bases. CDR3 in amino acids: CASSLGQGANEKLFF. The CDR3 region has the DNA TGCGCCAGCAGCTTGGGACAGGGAGCTAATGAAAAACTGTTTTTT. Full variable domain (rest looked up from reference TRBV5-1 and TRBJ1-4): KAGVTQTPRYLIKTRGQQVTLSCSPISGHRSVSWYQQTPGQGLQFLFEYFSETQRNKGNFPGRFSGRQFSNSRSEMNVSTLELGDSALYLCASSLGQGANEKLFFGSGTQLSVL.

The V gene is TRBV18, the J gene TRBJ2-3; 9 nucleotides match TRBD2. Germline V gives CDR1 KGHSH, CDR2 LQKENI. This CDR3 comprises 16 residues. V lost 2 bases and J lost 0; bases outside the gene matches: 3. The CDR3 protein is CASSPLTSGSTDTQYF. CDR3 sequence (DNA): TGTGCCAGCTCACCATTGACTAGCGGAAGCACAGATACGCAGTATTTT.

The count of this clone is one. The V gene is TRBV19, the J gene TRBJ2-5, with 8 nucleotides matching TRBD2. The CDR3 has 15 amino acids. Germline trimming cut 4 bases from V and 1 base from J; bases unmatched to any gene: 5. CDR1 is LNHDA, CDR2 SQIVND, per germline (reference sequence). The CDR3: CASSTLAGPQETQYF. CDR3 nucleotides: TGTGCCAGTAGTACCCTAGCGGGCCCCCAAGAGACCCAGTACTTC.

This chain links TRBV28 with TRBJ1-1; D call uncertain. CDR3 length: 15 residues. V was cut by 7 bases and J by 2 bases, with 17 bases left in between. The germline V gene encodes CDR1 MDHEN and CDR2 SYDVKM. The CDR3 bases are TGTGCCAGCAATAGCATTCGATTAACTAACACTGAAGCTTTCTTT. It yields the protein CASNSIRLTNTEAFF.

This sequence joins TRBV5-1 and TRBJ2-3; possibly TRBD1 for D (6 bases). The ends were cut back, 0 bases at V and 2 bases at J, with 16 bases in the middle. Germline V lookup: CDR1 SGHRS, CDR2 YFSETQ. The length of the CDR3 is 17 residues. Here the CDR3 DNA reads TGCGCCAGCAGCTTGGGCGCCCGGGACACCTACACAGATACGCAGTATTTT. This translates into CASSLGARDTYTDTQYF.

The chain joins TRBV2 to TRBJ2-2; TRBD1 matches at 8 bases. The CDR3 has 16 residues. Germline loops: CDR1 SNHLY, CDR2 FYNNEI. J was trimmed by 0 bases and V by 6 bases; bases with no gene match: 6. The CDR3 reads CASRGGTGANTGELFF. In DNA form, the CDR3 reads TGTGCCAGCAGGGGCGGGACAGGAGCGAACACCGGGGAGCTGTTTTTT.

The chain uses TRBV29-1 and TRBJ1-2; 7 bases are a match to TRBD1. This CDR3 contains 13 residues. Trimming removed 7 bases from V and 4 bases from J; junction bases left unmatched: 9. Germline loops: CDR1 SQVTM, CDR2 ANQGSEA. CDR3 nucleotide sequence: TGCAGCGCCCCCAGACAGGGAGGCTATGGCTACACCTTC. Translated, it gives CSAPRQGGYGYTF.

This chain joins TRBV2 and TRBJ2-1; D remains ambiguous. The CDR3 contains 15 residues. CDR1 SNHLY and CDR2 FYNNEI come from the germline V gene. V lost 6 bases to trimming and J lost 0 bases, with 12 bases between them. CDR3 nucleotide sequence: TGTGCCAGCAGGTTCGCGGTCAGCTCCTACAATGAGCAGTTCTTC. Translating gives CASRFAVSSYNEQFF.

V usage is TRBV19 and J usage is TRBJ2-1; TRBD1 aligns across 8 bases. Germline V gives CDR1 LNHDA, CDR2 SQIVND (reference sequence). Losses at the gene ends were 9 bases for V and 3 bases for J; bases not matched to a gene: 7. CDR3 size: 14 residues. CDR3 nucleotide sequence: TGTGCCAGCCATGACAGGGGACGCTACAATGAGCAGTTCTTC. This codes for CASHDRGRYNEQFF.

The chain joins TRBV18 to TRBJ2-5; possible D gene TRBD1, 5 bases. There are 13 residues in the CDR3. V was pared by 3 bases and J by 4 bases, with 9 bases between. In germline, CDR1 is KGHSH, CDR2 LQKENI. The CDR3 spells CASSPDMGETQYF. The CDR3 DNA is TGTGCCAGCTCACCGGACATGGGAGAGACCCAGTACTTC.

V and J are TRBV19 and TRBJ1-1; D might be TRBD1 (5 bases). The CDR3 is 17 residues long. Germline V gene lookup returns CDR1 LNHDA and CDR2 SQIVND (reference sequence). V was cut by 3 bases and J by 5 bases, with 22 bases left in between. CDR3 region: CASSMEIGTPGRTEAFF. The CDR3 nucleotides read TGTGCCAGTAGTATGGAAATTGGGACCCCCGGGAGGACTGAAGCTTTCTTT.

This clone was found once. The CDR3 DNA is TGTGCCAGCAGTCGTTCGCATCCGGGACTAGCGGGTCTCCAAGAGACCCAGTACTTC. The encoded protein is CASSRSHPGLAGLQETQYF. V and J are TRBV27 and TRBJ2-5; TRBD2 matches at 12 bases. With V trimmed by 5 bases and J by 1 base, 14 bases remained unmatched. The CDR3 contains 19 residues. Per the germline V gene, CDR1 is MNHEY and CDR2 is SMNVEV (reference sequence).

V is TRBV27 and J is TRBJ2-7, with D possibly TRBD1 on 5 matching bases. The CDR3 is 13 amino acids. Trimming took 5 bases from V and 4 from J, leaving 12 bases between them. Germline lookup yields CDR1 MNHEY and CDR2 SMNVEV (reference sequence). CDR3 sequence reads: CASSLWGRYEQYF. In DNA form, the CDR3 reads TGTGCCAGCAGTCTCTGGGGCCGTTACGAGCAGTACTTC.

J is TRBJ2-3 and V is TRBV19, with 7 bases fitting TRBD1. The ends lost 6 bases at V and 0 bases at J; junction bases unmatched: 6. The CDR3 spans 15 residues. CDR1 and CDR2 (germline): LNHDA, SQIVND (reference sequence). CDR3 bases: TGTGCCAGTAGGAGACAGGGAACTAGCACAGATACGCAGTATTTT. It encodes CASRRQGTSTDTQYF. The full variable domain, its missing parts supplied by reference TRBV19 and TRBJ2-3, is DGGITQSPKYLFRKEGQNVTLSCEQNLNHDAMYWYRQDPGQGLRLIYYSQIVNDFQKGDIAEGYSVSREKKESFPLTVTSAQKNPTAFYLCASRRQGTSTDTQYFGPGTRLTVL.

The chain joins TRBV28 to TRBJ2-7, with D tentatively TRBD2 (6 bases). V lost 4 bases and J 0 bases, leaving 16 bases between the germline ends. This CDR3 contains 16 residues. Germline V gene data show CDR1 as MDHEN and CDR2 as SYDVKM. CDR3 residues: CASSSPLADYSYEQYF. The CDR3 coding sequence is TGTGCCAGCAGTTCTCCTTTAGCGGATTACTCCTACGAGCAGTACTTC.

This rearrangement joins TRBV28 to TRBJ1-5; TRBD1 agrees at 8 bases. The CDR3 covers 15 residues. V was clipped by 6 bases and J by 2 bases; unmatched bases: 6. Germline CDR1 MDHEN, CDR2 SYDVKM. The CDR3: CASSSGQGGNQPQHF. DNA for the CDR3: TGTGCCAGCAGCAGTGGACAGGGCGGCAATCAGCCCCAGCATTTT.

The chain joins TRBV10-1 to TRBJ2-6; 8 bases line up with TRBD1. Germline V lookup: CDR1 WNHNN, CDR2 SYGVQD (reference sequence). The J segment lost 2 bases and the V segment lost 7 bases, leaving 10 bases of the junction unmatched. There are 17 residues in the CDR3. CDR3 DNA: TGCGCCAGCATCTCCGGACAGGGAATAGCTGGGGCCAACGTCCTGACTTTC. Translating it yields CASISGQGIAGANVLTF.

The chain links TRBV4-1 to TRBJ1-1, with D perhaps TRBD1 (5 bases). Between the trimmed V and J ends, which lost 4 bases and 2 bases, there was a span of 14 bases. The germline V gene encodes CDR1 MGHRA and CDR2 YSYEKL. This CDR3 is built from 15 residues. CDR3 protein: CASSLTGVVNTEAFF. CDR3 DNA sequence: TGCGCCAGCAGCCTTACAGGTGTAGTAAACACTGAAGCTTTCTTT.

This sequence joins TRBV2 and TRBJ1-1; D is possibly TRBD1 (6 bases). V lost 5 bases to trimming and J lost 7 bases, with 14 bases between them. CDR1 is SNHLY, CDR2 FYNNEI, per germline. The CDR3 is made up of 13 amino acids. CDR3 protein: CASSIQGILEAFF. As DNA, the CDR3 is TGTGCCAGCAGTATACAGGGCATCCTTGAAGCTTTCTTT.

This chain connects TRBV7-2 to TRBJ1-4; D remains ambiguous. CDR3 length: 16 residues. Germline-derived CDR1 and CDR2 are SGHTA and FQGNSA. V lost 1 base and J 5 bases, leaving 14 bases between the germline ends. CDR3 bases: TGTGCCAGCAGCTTAGTCGTCCGACAACGGAATGAAAAACTGTTTTTT. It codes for CASSLVVRQRNEKLFF.

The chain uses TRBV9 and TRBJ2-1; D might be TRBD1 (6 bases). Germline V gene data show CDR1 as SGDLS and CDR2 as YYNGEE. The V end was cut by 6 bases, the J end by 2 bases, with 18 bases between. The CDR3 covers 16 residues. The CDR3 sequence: CASTSDGAGAYNEQFF. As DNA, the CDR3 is TGTGCCAGCACCAGTGACGGTGCAGGGGCCTACAATGAGCAGTTCTTC.

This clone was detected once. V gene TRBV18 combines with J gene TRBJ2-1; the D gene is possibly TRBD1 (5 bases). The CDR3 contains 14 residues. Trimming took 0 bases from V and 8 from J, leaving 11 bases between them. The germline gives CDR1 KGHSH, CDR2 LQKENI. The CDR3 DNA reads TGTGCCAGCTCACCACCGAGCAGGGTCGATGAGCAGTTCTTC. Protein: CASSPPSRVDEQFF.

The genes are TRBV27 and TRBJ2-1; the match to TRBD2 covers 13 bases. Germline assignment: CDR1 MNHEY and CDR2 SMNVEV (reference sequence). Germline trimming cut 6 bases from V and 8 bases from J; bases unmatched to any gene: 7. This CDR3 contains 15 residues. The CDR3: CASSHGTSGKYEQFF. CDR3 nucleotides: TGTGCCAGCAGCCACGGGACTAGCGGGAAATATGAGCAGTTCTTC.

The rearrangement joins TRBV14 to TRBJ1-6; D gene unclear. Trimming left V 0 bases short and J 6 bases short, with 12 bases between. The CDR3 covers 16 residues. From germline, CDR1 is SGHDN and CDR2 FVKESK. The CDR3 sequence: CASSQDWAEPNSPLHF. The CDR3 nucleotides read TGTGCCAGCAGCCAAGATTGGGCAGAACCTAATTCACCCCTCCACTTT.